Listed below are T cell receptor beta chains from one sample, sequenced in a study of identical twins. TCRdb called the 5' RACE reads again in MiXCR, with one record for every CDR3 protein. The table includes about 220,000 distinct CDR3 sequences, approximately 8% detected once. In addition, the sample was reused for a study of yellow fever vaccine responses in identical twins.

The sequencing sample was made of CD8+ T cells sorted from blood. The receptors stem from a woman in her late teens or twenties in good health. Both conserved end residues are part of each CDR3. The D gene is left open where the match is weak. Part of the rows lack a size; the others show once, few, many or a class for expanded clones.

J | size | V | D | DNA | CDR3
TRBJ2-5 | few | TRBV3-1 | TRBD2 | TGTGCCAGCAGCCCGTCGACTAGCGGGGTAAGAGAGACCCAGTACTTC | CASSPSTSGVRETQYF
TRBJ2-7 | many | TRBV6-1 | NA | TGTGCCAGCACCCCGACTAGACTAGGCTCCTACGAGCAGTACTTC | CASTPTRLGSYEQYF
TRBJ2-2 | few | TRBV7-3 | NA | TGTGCCAGCAGCTTAAGTGGTGCGGGGTATGCGAACACCGGGGAGCTGTTTTTT | CASSLSGAGYANTGELFF
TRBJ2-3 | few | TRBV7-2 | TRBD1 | TGTGCCAGCATCATCCGGGACAGGGGCACAGATACGCAGTATTTT | CASIIRDRGTDTQYF
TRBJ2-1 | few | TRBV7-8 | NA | TGTGCCAGCAGCTTAAGGGGACGTAGCTCCTACAATGAGCAGTTCTTC | CASSLRGRSSYNEQFF
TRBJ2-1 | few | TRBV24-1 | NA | TGTGCCACCAGTGATTACAGGAGTCCCTACAATGAGCAGTTCTTC | CATSDYRSPYNEQFF
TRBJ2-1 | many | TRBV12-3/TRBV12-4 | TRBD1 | TGTGCCAGCAGAGAGACAGGGGCGTCCGATGAGCAGTTCTTC | CASRETGASDEQFF
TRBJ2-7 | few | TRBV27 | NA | TGTGCCAGCCGGGACGGAACCTACGAGCAGTACTTC | CASRDGTYEQYF
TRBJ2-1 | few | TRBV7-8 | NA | TGTGCCAGCAGCTACCACGAAGGGGGGGCCGGGCCTGAGCAGTTCTTC | CASSYHEGGAGPEQFF
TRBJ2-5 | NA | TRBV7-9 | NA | TGTGCCAGCAGCTTAGATTTGACCATAGTCCAAGAGACCCAGTACTTC | CASSLDLTIVQETQYF
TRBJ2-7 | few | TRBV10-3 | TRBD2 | TGTGCCATCAGGGGGGTTGCGGGGAGGGAGGACGAGCAGTACTTC | CAIRGVAGREDEQYF
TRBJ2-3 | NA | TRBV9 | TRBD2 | TGTGCCAGCAGCGCCAGACTAGCGGGGGCCTCAGAAGCAGATACGCAGTATTTT | CASSARLAGASEADTQYF
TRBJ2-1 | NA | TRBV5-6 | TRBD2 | TGTGCCACAAACCGGGACTACTCCTACAATGAGCAGTTCTTC | CATNRDYSYNEQFF
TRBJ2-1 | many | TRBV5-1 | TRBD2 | TGCGCCAGCAGCTACGGACTAGCGGGGGTCTCCTACAATGAGCAGTTCTTC | CASSYGLAGVSYNEQFF
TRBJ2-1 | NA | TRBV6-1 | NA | TGTGCCAGCAACCCCCTCACATTCGATGAGCAGTTCTTC | CASNPLTFDEQFF
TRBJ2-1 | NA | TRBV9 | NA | TGTGCCAGCAGCGTAGGAGGAAAATCCGCCTACAATGAGCAGTTCTTC | CASSVGGKSAYNEQFF
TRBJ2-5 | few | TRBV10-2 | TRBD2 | TGCGCCAGCAGGGGACTAGCGGGAGAAGAGACCCAGTACTTC | CASRGLAGEETQYF
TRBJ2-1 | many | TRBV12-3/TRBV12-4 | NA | TGTGCCAGCAGTTTAGTAGACGGATACTCCTACAATGAGCAGTTCTTC | CASSLVDGYSYNEQFF
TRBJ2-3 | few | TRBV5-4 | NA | TGTGCCAGCAGCTTGGCCGGGAACACAGATACGCAGTATTTT | CASSLAGNTDTQYF
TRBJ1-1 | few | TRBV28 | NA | TGTGCCAGCAGTTTAGGTCTCAGGGTTACGAACACTGAAGCTTTCTTT | CASSLGLRVTNTEAFF
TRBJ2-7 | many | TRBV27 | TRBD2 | TGTGCCAGCAGTTTCGGACTAGCGGGTGGCTACGAGCAGTACTTC | CASSFGLAGGYEQYF
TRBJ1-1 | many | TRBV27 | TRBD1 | TGTGCCAGCAGGGGGACAGGGGACTCCCCGGGTCCTGAAGCTTTCTTT | CASRGTGDSPGPEAFF
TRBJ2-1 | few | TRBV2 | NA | TGTGCCAACGGGTCGACTCAGAGCTCCTACAATGAGCAGTTCTTC | CANGSTQSSYNEQFF
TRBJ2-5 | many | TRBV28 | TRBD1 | TGTGCCAGCAGCTTAGGACAGGGGCTGGAGACCCAGTACTTC | CASSLGQGLETQYF
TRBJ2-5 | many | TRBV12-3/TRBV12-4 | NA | TGTGCCAGCAGTTTGGGGGGGCTCCAAGAGACCCAGTACTTC | CASSLGGLQETQYF
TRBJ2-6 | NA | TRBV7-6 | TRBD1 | TGTGCCAGCAGCTTAGGTGCGACAGGGGTTAACTCTGGGGCCAACGTCCTGACTTTC | CASSLGATGVNSGANVLTF
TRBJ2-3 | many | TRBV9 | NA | TGTGCCAGCAGCGTAGCGACAGGTCATACAAGCACAGATACGCAGTATTTT | CASSVATGHTSTDTQYF
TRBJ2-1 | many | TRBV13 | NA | TGTGCCAGCAGCTTCTCGGGGCGGGGAGACCGGAGTAAGCAGTTCTTC | CASSFSGRGDRSKQFF
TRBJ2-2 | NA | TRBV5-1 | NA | TGCGCCAGCGGGACCTACGAGTCAGGGACCACCGGGGAGCTGTTTTTT | CASGTYESGTTGELFF
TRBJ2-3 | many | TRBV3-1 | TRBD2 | TGTGCCAGCAGCCAAGGGACTAGCGCCGCCACAGATACGCAGTATTTT | CASSQGTSAATDTQYF
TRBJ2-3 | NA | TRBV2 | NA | TGTGCCAGCAAAGGTAGCGTTCCGCAGTATTTT | CASKGSVPQYF
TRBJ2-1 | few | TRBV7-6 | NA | TGTGCCAGCAGCCCCCTTATCGCGGGATCCTACAATGAGCAGTTCTTC | CASSPLIAGSYNEQFF
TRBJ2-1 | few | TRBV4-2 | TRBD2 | TGTGCCAGCAGCCAAGAAGGCGGGGGGGCAAACAATGAGCAGTTCTTC | CASSQEGGGANNEQFF
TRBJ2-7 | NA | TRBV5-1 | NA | TGCGCCAGCAGCTTGGATACGGGGTACAGCTCCTACGAGCAGTACTTC | CASSLDTGYSSYEQYF
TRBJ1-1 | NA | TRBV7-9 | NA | TGTGCCAGCAGCTTAGTCTCCGAGAATGAAGCTTTCTTT | CASSLVSENEAFF
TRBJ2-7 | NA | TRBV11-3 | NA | TGTGCCAGCAGCCCCGTTTTTTTCGGGTCCTACGAGCAGTACTTC | CASSPVFFGSYEQYF
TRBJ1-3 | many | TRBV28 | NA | TGTGCCAGCAGTTCCCTCGCCTCTGGAAACACCATATATTTT | CASSSLASGNTIYF
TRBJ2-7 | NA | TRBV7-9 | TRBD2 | TGTGCCAGCAGCGATAGCGGGAGAACCTACGAGCAGTACTTC | CASSDSGRTYEQYF
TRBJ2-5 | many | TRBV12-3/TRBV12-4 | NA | TGTGCCAGCAGTTTCTCCCCTCCGGGCCTTGGGCAAGAGTTTCAGTACTTC | CASSFSPPGLGQEFQYF
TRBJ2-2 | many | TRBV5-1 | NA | TGCGCCAGCAGCTTGGTGACTCGTGCCGGGGAGCTGTTTTTT | CASSLVTRAGELFF
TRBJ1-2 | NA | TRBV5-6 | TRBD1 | TGTGCCAGCAGCTTAGAGGACAGGTTCTACTATGGCTACACCTTC | CASSLEDRFYYGYTF
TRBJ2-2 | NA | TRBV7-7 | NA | TGTGCCAGCAGCCCTCGCGGGCCCCCGAACACCGGGGAGCTGTTTTTT | CASSPRGPPNTGELFF
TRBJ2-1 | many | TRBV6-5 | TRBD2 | TGTGCCAGCAGTTCCCTCGTAGCGGGACACTCCTACAATGAGCAGTTCTTC | CASSSLVAGHSYNEQFF
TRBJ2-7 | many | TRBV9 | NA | TGTGCCAGCAGCGTAGGGGGTAGCGGCACCTACGAGCAGTACTTC | CASSVGGSGTYEQYF
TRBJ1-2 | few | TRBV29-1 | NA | TGCAGCGTTGGCCCGGGGGGTAACTATGGCTACACCTTC | CSVGPGGNYGYTF
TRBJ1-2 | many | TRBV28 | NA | TGTGCCAGCAATTATAACTCAGGGGACGTCTATGGCTACACCTTC | CASNYNSGDVYGYTF
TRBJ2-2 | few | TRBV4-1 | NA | TGCGCCAGCAGCCAACGACAGATAAACACCGGGGAGCTGTTTTTT | CASSQRQINTGELFF
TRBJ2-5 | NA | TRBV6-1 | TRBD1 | TGTGCCAGCAGCGGATTGACAGGGTTAGAGACCCAGTACTTC | CASSGLTGLETQYF
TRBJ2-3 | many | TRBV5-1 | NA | TGCGCCAGCAGCTTGATCGGGAGTACAGATACGCAGTATTTT | CASSLIGSTDTQYF
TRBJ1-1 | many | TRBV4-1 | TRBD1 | TGCGCCAGCAGCCAAGGGACAGGCACTGAAGCTTTCTTT | CASSQGTGTEAFF
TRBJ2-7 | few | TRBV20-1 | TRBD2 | TGCAGTGCTTACTGGACTAGCGGGAACTCCTACGAGCAGTACTTC | CSAYWTSGNSYEQYF
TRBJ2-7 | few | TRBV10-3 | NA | TGTGCCATCTCCGGGACCCCCTACGAGCAGTACTTC | CAISGTPYEQYF
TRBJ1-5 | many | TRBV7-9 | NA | TGTGCCAGCAGCTTGGACAGCTCAAATCAGCCCCAGCATTTT | CASSLDSSNQPQHF